This TCR beta chain was retrieved from a study of blood T cell repertoires in COVID-19. Study-wide context: The origin of the acute and convalescent COVID-19 samples was the United States, Italy and Spain.

Trimming stripped 10 bases from V and 2 bases from J, with 14 bases between. Germline loops: CDR1 LNHDA, CDR2 SQIVND (reference sequence). The CDR3 consists of 14 residues. Patients in Seattle were enrolled during active infection, then followed longitudinally. Using immunoSEQ multiplex PCR, the repertoire was profiled, and TCRdb retains in-frame clones only, with some absent. In the table there are some 64,000 clones, over 60% of which are singletons. V gene TRBV19 combines with J gene TRBJ2-2; unclear D gene. The specimen sequenced was peripheral blood. The sequence came from a woman between 65 and 79 years old with COVID-19, enrolled during active disease. In DNA form, the CDR3 reads TGTGCCATCAGTGCCATATTCAACACCGGGGAGCTGTTTTTT. Translation gives CAISAIFNTGELFF.